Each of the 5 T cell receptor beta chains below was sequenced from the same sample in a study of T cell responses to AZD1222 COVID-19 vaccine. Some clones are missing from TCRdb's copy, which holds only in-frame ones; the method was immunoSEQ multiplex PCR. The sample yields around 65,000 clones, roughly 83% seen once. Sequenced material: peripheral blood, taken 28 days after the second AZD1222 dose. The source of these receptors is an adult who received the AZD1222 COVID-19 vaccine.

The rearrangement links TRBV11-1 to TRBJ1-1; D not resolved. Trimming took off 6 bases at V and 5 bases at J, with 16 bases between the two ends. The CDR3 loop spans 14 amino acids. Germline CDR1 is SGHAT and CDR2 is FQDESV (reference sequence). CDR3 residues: CASSFTDSQTEAFF. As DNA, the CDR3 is TGTGCCAGCAGTTTCACAGATTCCCAGACTGAAGCTTTCTTT.

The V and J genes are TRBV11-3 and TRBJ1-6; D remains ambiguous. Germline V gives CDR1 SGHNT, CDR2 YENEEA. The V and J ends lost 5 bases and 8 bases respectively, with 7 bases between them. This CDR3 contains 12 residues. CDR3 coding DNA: TGTGCCAGCAGCGGGAATGATTCACCCCTCCACTTT. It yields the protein CASSGNDSPLHF.

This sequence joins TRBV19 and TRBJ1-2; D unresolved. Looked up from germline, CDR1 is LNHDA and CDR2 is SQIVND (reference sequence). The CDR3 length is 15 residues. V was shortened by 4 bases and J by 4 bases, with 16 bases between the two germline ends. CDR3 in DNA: TGTGCCAGTAGTACTGACATCCTGGACCCCTATGGCTACACCTTC. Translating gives CASSTDILDPYGYTF. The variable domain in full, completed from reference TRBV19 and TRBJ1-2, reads DGGITQSPKYLFRKEGQNVTLSCEQNLNHDAMYWYRQDPGQGLRLIYYSQIVNDFQKGDIAEGYSVSREKKESFPLTVTSAQKNPTAFYLCASSTDILDPYGYTFGSGTRLTVV.

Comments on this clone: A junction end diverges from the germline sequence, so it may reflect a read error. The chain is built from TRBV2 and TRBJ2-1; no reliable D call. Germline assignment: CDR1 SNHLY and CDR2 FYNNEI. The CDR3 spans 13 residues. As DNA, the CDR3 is TGTGCCAGCAATGAAAGACAAAGCAATGAGCAGTTCTTC. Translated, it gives CASNERQSNEQFF.

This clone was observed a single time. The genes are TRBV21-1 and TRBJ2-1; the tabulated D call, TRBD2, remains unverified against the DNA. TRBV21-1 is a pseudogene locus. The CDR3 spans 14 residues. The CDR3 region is CASSLAGGSNEQFF. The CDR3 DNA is TGTGCCAGCAGTTTAGCGGGAGGGTCGAATGAGCAGTTCTTC.